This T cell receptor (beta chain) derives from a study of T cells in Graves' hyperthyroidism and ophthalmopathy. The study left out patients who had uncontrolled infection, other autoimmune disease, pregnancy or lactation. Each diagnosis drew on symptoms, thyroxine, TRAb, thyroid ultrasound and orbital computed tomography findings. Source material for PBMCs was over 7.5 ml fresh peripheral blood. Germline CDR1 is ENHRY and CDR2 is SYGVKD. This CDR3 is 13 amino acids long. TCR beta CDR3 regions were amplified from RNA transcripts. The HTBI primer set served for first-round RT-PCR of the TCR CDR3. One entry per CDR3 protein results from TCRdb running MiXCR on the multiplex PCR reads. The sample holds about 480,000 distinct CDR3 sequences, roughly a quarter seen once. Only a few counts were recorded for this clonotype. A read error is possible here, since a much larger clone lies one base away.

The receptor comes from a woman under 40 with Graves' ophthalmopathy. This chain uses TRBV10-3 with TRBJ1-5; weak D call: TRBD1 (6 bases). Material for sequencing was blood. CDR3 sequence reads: CAISERGRVPQRF. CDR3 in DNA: TGTGCCATCAGTGAGAGGGGGAGGGTGCCCCAGCGTTTT.